The rows below give T cell receptor beta chains drawn from one sample of a study of cytomegalovirus exposure and HLA in healthy donors. The table came from immunoSEQ multiplex PCR; TCRdb's copy has only in-frame clones and leaves some out. This sample yields 180,000 or so clones, of which roughly 77% are seen a single time; approximately 2% belongs to the top ten. Sequencing was done on a sample of PBMCs. These receptors were taken from a woman between 25 and 40 years old in good health and CMV-seronegative. Each CDR3 is given with its conserved first and last residue. D genes are given only for firm matches. Not every row has a clone size; where given, it reads once, few, many or a size class.

cdr3_length: 15; j_call: TRBJ1-2; d_call: TRBD1; v_call: TRBV25-1; clone_size: -; cdr3_nt: TGTGCCAGCCCTGAACGGACAGGGACGAACTATGGCTACACCTTC; cdr3_aa: CASPERTGTNYGYTF
cdr3_length: 18; j_call: TRBJ1-1; d_call: -; v_call: TRBV21-1; clone_size: -; cdr3_nt: TGTGCCAGCAGCAAAAAAGCGGGACAGGGCCCCTGGGGTACTGAAGCTTTCTTT; cdr3_aa: CASSKKAGQGPWGTEAFF
cdr3_length: 14; j_call: TRBJ1-3; d_call: TRBD1; v_call: TRBV11-2; clone_size: -; cdr3_nt: TGTGCCAGCGAAAAAGGGGGCATTGGAAACACCATATATTTT; cdr3_aa: CASEKGGIGNTIYF
cdr3_length: 14; j_call: TRBJ2-7; d_call: -; v_call: TRBV4-2; clone_size: -; cdr3_nt: TGTGCCAGCAGCCAAGATGCGGAGTACTACGAGCAGTACTTC; cdr3_aa: CASSQDAEYYEQYF
cdr3_length: 15; j_call: TRBJ2-5; d_call: TRBD1; v_call: TRBV7-6; clone_size: once; cdr3_nt: TGTGCCAGCAGCTTGACAGGGGAAGGAGAGGAGACCCAGTACTTC; cdr3_aa: CASSLTGEGEETQYF
cdr3_length: 13; j_call: TRBJ1-1; d_call: -; v_call: TRBV28; clone_size: -; cdr3_nt: TGTGCCAGCAGTCGAGACAGCTACACTGAAGCTTTCTTT; cdr3_aa: CASSRDSYTEAFF
cdr3_length: 18; j_call: TRBJ2-3; d_call: TRBD2; v_call: TRBV4-3; clone_size: -; cdr3_nt: TGCGCCAGCAGCCGATCTGCCTGGACTAGCGGGGGCACAGATACGCAGTATTTT; cdr3_aa: CASSRSAWTSGGTDTQYF
cdr3_length: 14; j_call: TRBJ2-3; d_call: -; v_call: TRBV30; clone_size: -; cdr3_nt: TGTGCCTGTCCCTCCCCAGGGAGCACAGATACGCAGTATTTT; cdr3_aa: CACPSPGSTDTQYF
cdr3_length: 15; j_call: TRBJ2-3; d_call: -; v_call: TRBV18; clone_size: -; cdr3_nt: TGTGCCAGCTCACCACTTTCGGGTTCCCCCTATACGCAGTATTTT; cdr3_aa: CASSPLSGSPYTQYF
cdr3_length: 15; j_call: TRBJ1-5; d_call: TRBD1; v_call: TRBV6-1; clone_size: -; cdr3_nt: TGTGCCAGCAGTCGAGGGGGCGTCCCTAATCAGCCCCAGCATTTT; cdr3_aa: CASSRGGVPNQPQHF
cdr3_length: 15; j_call: TRBJ1-1; d_call: TRBD1; v_call: TRBV9; clone_size: -; cdr3_nt: TGTGCCAGCAGCGATCGGACAGGGGGCAACACTGAAGCTTTCTTT; cdr3_aa: CASSDRTGGNTEAFF
cdr3_length: 14; j_call: TRBJ2-4; d_call: -; v_call: TRBV19; clone_size: -; cdr3_nt: TGTGCCAGTAAGGAGCCGCTAGCCAAAAACATTCAGTACTTC; cdr3_aa: CASKEPLAKNIQYF
cdr3_length: 15; j_call: TRBJ1-3; d_call: -; v_call: TRBV6-5; clone_size: once; cdr3_nt: TGTGCCAGCACCTTAAAGGGGGACCTTGGAAACACCATATATTTT; cdr3_aa: CASTLKGDLGNTIYF
cdr3_length: 14; j_call: TRBJ2-1; d_call: TRBD1; v_call: TRBV29-1; clone_size: -; cdr3_nt: TGCAGCGTTGAGCGGACAGGGAACTACAATGAGCAGTTCTTC; cdr3_aa: CSVERTGNYNEQFF
cdr3_length: 12; j_call: TRBJ1-4; d_call: -; v_call: TRBV2; clone_size: -; cdr3_nt: TGTGCCAGCAGCGGCCCCGGGGAAAAACTGTTTTTT; cdr3_aa: CASSGPGEKLFF
cdr3_length: 18; j_call: TRBJ2-7; d_call: TRBD2; v_call: TRBV7-3; clone_size: -; cdr3_nt: TGTGCCAGCAGCTTATTGGGGCTAGCGGGACCATTTTCCTACGAGCAGTACTTC; cdr3_aa: CASSLLGLAGPFSYEQYF
cdr3_length: 15; j_call: TRBJ2-6; d_call: -; v_call: TRBV9; clone_size: -; cdr3_nt: TGTGCCAGCAGCGTTTCCGGAGGGGAGGCCAACGTCCTGACTTTC; cdr3_aa: CASSVSGGEANVLTF
cdr3_length: 16; j_call: TRBJ1-2; d_call: -; v_call: TRBV6-1; clone_size: few; cdr3_nt: TGTGCCAGCAGTGAAGCGGGGGGTCCCCCGCCCTATGGCTACACCTTC; cdr3_aa: CASSEAGGPPPYGYTF
cdr3_length: 14; j_call: TRBJ1-3; d_call: -; v_call: TRBV5-1; clone_size: -; cdr3_nt: TGCGCCAGCAGCTTCCAGGGGCCTGGAAACACCATATATTTT; cdr3_aa: CASSFQGPGNTIYF
cdr3_length: 16; j_call: TRBJ1-3; d_call: TRBD1; v_call: TRBV5-1; clone_size: -; cdr3_nt: TGCGCCAGCAGCCGGATGACAGGGGGCTCTGGAAACACCATATATTTT; cdr3_aa: CASSRMTGGSGNTIYF
cdr3_length: 15; j_call: TRBJ1-1; d_call: TRBD1; v_call: TRBV5-4; clone_size: -; cdr3_nt: TGTGCCAGCAGCGGAGGACAGGGGGCGGGGACTGAAGCTTTCTTT; cdr3_aa: CASSGGQGAGTEAFF
cdr3_length: 15; j_call: TRBJ2-5; d_call: TRBD2; v_call: TRBV6-1; clone_size: -; cdr3_nt: TGTGCCAGCACCACCAGACTAGCGGCTCAAGAGACCCAGTACTTC; cdr3_aa: CASTTRLAAQETQYF
cdr3_length: 15; j_call: TRBJ2-3; d_call: TRBD2; v_call: TRBV10-3; clone_size: -; cdr3_nt: TGTGCCATCAGTGAGTCAAGGACTAGCGGGGGGACAGAGTATTTT; cdr3_aa: CAISESRTSGGTEYF
cdr3_length: 13; j_call: TRBJ2-1; d_call: TRBD2; v_call: TRBV27; clone_size: -; cdr3_nt: TGTGCCAGCGGGACTAGCGGGTACAATGAGCAGTTCTTC; cdr3_aa: CASGTSGYNEQFF
cdr3_length: 15; j_call: TRBJ2-3; d_call: TRBD2; v_call: TRBV6-6; clone_size: -; cdr3_nt: TGTGCCAGCAGTTACTCCGGCGGGGGGGCCCTTACGCAGTATTTT; cdr3_aa: CASSYSGGGALTQYF
cdr3_length: 18; j_call: TRBJ1-4; d_call: TRBD1; v_call: TRBV7-2; clone_size: -; cdr3_nt: TGTGCCAGCAGCTTAGCCGGCGGGACAGGGCTCGGAGGTGAAAAACTGTTTTTT; cdr3_aa: CASSLAGGTGLGGEKLFF
cdr3_length: 14; j_call: TRBJ1-1; d_call: -; v_call: TRBV19; clone_size: -; cdr3_nt: TGTGCCAGTAGTATAGATCTATCGGGTTGGAGAGCTTTCTTT; cdr3_aa: CASSIDLSGWRAFF
cdr3_length: 14; j_call: TRBJ2-1; d_call: -; v_call: TRBV15; clone_size: -; cdr3_nt: TGTGCCACCAGCAGTTTTAGCTCCTACAATGAGCAGTTCTTC; cdr3_aa: CATSSFSSYNEQFF
cdr3_length: 17; j_call: TRBJ1-6; d_call: TRBD1; v_call: TRBV14; clone_size: once; cdr3_nt: TGTGCCAGCAGCCGCCTACAGGGGTCCTCCTATAATTCACCCCTCCACTTT; cdr3_aa: CASSRLQGSSYNSPLHF
cdr3_length: 14; j_call: TRBJ2-7; d_call: TRBD2; v_call: TRBV4-1; clone_size: -; cdr3_nt: TGCGCCAGCAGCCCGGGACTAGAGGTGAGAGAGCAGTACTTC; cdr3_aa: CASSPGLEVREQYF
cdr3_length: 16; j_call: TRBJ2-5; d_call: -; v_call: TRBV18; clone_size: -; cdr3_nt: TGTGCCAGCTCACCTCTTCAAGCTAGCTCTGGAGAGACCCAGTACTTC; cdr3_aa: CASSPLQASSGETQYF
cdr3_length: 15; j_call: TRBJ2-1; d_call: -; v_call: TRBV7-3; clone_size: once; cdr3_nt: TGTGCCAGCAGCGTACTAGCAGCTAAGGTCCATGAGCAGTTCTTC; cdr3_aa: CASSVLAAKVHEQFF
cdr3_length: 17; j_call: TRBJ1-1; d_call: -; v_call: TRBV4-2; clone_size: -; cdr3_nt: TGTGCCAGCAGCCAGCCCGGCCAGGCGATAATGAACACTGAAGCTTTCTTT; cdr3_aa: CASSQPGQAIMNTEAFF
cdr3_length: 13; j_call: TRBJ2-7; d_call: -; v_call: TRBV19; clone_size: -; cdr3_nt: TGTGCCAGTAGTTCTGTCGGGGTCTACGAGCAGTACTTC; cdr3_aa: CASSSVGVYEQYF
cdr3_length: 16; j_call: TRBJ1-2; d_call: TRBD1; v_call: TRBV12-5; clone_size: -; cdr3_nt: TGTGCTAGTGGCTCGGTCTTTACAGGGGCGAATAATGGCTACACCTTC; cdr3_aa: CASGSVFTGANNGYTF
cdr3_length: 12; j_call: TRBJ2-2; d_call: -; v_call: TRBV10-3; clone_size: -; cdr3_nt: TGTGGTTGCAGCGGTAACACCGGGGAGCTGTTTTTT; cdr3_aa: CGCSGNTGELFF
cdr3_length: 15; j_call: TRBJ1-2; d_call: -; v_call: TRBV6-1; clone_size: -; cdr3_nt: TGTGCCAGCAGTGAGGCGGGGCCCGGGGCCTATGGCTACACCTTC; cdr3_aa: CASSEAGPGAYGYTF
cdr3_length: 14; j_call: TRBJ1-6; d_call: TRBD1; v_call: TRBV28; clone_size: once; cdr3_nt: TGTGCCAGCAGGCCGGGACAGGGTAATTCACCCCTCCACTTT; cdr3_aa: CASRPGQGNSPLHF
cdr3_length: 18; j_call: TRBJ2-3; d_call: -; v_call: TRBV30; clone_size: once; cdr3_nt: TGTGCCTGGAGTGTATCCCGGAGGACAGCCCCAAGCACAGATACGCAGTATTTT; cdr3_aa: CAWSVSRRTAPSTDTQYF
cdr3_length: 11; j_call: TRBJ1-1; d_call: -; v_call: TRBV29-1; clone_size: -; cdr3_nt: TGCAGCGCAAGGGGCTCATCTGAAGCTTTCTTT; cdr3_aa: CSARGSSEAFF
cdr3_length: 16; j_call: TRBJ1-2; d_call: TRBD1; v_call: TRBV15; clone_size: -; cdr3_nt: TGTGCCACCAGCAGAGATCTAGAGGGGGCAAGGTATGGCTACACCTTC; cdr3_aa: CATSRDLEGARYGYTF
cdr3_length: 15; j_call: TRBJ2-1; d_call: TRBD2; v_call: TRBV15; clone_size: -; cdr3_nt: TGTGCCACCAGAGGAGCGGGGGGCTCCTACAATGAGCAGTTCTTC; cdr3_aa: CATRGAGGSYNEQFF
cdr3_length: 16; j_call: TRBJ1-3; d_call: -; v_call: TRBV18; clone_size: -; cdr3_nt: TGTGCCAGCTCACCTCAGGGGCGAATCTCTGGAAACACCATATATTTT; cdr3_aa: CASSPQGRISGNTIYF
cdr3_length: 15; j_call: TRBJ2-5; d_call: -; v_call: TRBV18; clone_size: -; cdr3_nt: TGTGCCAGCTCACCCCCCGGTCGCCGCGGGGAGACCCAGTACTTC; cdr3_aa: CASSPPGRRGETQYF
cdr3_length: 15; j_call: TRBJ1-2; d_call: TRBD1; v_call: TRBV7-6; clone_size: -; cdr3_nt: TGTGCCAGCAGCTTAGGGACAGGGGGCGACTATGGCTACACCTTC; cdr3_aa: CASSLGTGGDYGYTF
cdr3_length: 15; j_call: TRBJ1-4; d_call: TRBD1; v_call: TRBV19; clone_size: -; cdr3_nt: TGTGCCAGTAGTATAGTAGGGGGCCGAAATGAAAAACTGTTTTTT; cdr3_aa: CASSIVGGRNEKLFF
cdr3_length: 15; j_call: TRBJ2-2; d_call: -; v_call: TRBV6-5; clone_size: -; cdr3_nt: TGTGCCAGCAGCATGACAGGAACGAACACCGGGGAGCTGTTTTTT; cdr3_aa: CASSMTGTNTGELFF
cdr3_length: 14; j_call: TRBJ2-7; d_call: TRBD1; v_call: TRBV4-1; clone_size: -; cdr3_nt: TGCGCCAGCAGCCTTGACAGGGGAAGGTACGAGCAGTACTTC; cdr3_aa: CASSLDRGRYEQYF
cdr3_length: 14; j_call: TRBJ2-7; d_call: -; v_call: TRBV5-1; clone_size: -; cdr3_nt: TGCGCCAGCAGCTTGGGGGACAACTCCTACGAGCAGTACTTC; cdr3_aa: CASSLGDNSYEQYF
cdr3_length: 17; j_call: TRBJ1-1; d_call: -; v_call: TRBV2; clone_size: -; cdr3_nt: TGTGCCAGCAGTGGTAACAGGGCTCCAATAAGGGACACTGAAGCTTTCTTT; cdr3_aa: CASSGNRAPIRDTEAFF
cdr3_length: 13; j_call: TRBJ1-6; d_call: TRBD1; v_call: TRBV6-6; clone_size: few; cdr3_nt: TGTGCCGGGAGGACAGGGGGGTTAACACCCCTCCACTTT; cdr3_aa: CAGRTGGLTPLHF